These 24 T cell receptor beta chains were sequenced from one sample in a study of blood T cell repertoires in COVID-19. TCRdb's copy holds only in-frame clones and misses some; the assay was immunoSEQ multiplex PCR. The repertoire has more than 100,000 clones, roughly 84% of them found once; the top ten carry 9.5% to 15%. Sequencing was carried out using peripheral blood. The receptors shown here come from a human donor in a cohort sampled during active COVID-19.

The chain joins TRBV6-5 to TRBJ1-2; 8 bases are a match to TRBD1. This CDR3 has 13 amino acids. V was pared by 6 bases and J by 6 bases, with 6 bases of the junction left unmatched. Germline V gene data show CDR1 as MNHEY and CDR2 as SVGAGI. CDR3 protein: CASRPTGANGYTF. DNA for the CDR3: TGTGCCAGCAGGCCGACAGGGGCAAATGGCTACACCTTC.

V is TRBV5-6 and J is TRBJ2-3, with D possibly matching TRBD2 (5 bases). The V gene's germline CDR1 is SGHDT and CDR2 YYEEEE. V was trimmed by 4 bases and J by 5 bases, leaving 14 bases between them. This CDR3 region has 14 residues. CDR3 loop: CASSLREEGDTQYF. In nucleotides, the CDR3 is TGTGCCAGCAGCCTCCGGGAAGAGGGAGATACGCAGTATTTT.

The chain links TRBV5-1 to TRBJ2-2; 7 positions agree with TRBD1. There are 17 residues in the CDR3. Germline V CDR1 and CDR2: SGHRS, YFSETQ. The trim removed 1 base at V and 1 base at J, leaving 7 bases unmatched. CDR3 in DNA: TGCGCCAGCAGCTTGAGATTAGGGGACAGGAACACCGGGGAGCTGTTTTTT. Translation gives CASSLRLGDRNTGELFF.

This clone was counted once. The V and J genes are TRBV11-3 and TRBJ2-3; D gene uncertain. The germline V gene encodes CDR1 SGHNT and CDR2 YENEEA. This CDR3 region has 15 residues. With 0 bases removed from V and 0 bases from J, the gap between germline ends came to 7 bases. The CDR3 DNA reads TGTGCCAGCAGCTTAGACGCCCGGAGCACAGATACGCAGTATTTT. Translating gives CASSLDARSTDTQYF.

Only one count was recorded for this clone. This chain joins TRBV27 and TRBJ1-2; D is uncertain. Per the germline V gene, CDR1 is MNHEY and CDR2 is SMNVEV (reference sequence). Trimming took off 6 bases at V and 4 bases at J, with 12 bases between the two ends. The length of the CDR3 is 13 residues. The CDR3 sequence is CASSPLGGYGYTF. The CDR3, as DNA: TGTGCCAGCAGCCCTTTGGGAGGCTATGGCTACACCTTC.

On this clone: Additional DNA sequences in this sample encode the identical CDR3. The V and J genes are TRBV18 and TRBJ1-2; D not certain. This CDR3 comprises 12 residues. Trimming removed 3 bases from V and 2 bases from J, with 4 bases in between. Germline CDR1 is KGHSH and CDR2 is LQKENI. The CDR3 DNA is TGTGCCAGCTCACCCGGGAACTATGGCTACACCTTC. Translating gives CASSPGNYGYTF.

The chain has TRBV9 and TRBJ2-6; D is undetermined. Germline V gives CDR1 SGDLS, CDR2 YYNGEE. CDR3 length: 13 amino acids. V was trimmed by 3 bases and J by 4 bases, leaving 5 bases between them. The CDR3 DNA reads as TGTGCCAGCAGCGCTGTAGGGGCCAACGTCCTGACTTTC. Its translation: CASSAVGANVLTF.

The rearrangement links TRBV7-3 to TRBJ1-1, with D possibly TRBD1 on 5 matching bases. The CDR3 consists of 17 residues. Germline CDR1 reads SGHTA; CDR2 reads FQGTGA. The ends were cut back, 2 bases at V and 3 bases at J, with 19 bases in the middle. Here the CDR3 reads CASSLSPLRELDTEAFF. CDR3 nucleotide sequence: TGTGCCAGCAGCTTATCCCCTCTCAGGGAATTGGACACTGAAGCTTTCTTT.

The J gene is TRBJ2-3, the V gene TRBV19; 8 bases map to TRBD2. The J segment lost 1 base and the V segment lost 8 bases, leaving 8 bases of the junction unmatched. Germline CDR1 reads LNHDA; CDR2 reads SQIVND (reference sequence). This CDR3 region has 15 residues. CDR3 residues: CASGSSGEGTDTQYF. CDR3 in DNA: TGTGCCAGTGGAAGTAGCGGGGAAGGCACAGATACGCAGTATTTT.

The chain links TRBV11-1 to TRBJ1-2; D perhaps matches TRBD1 (5 bases). Germline-derived CDR1 and CDR2 are SGHAT and FQDESV (reference sequence). Trimming stripped 2 bases from V and 8 bases from J, with 15 bases between. This CDR3 has 14 amino acids. The CDR3 sequence: CASSLHGGATGYTF. The CDR3 DNA reads TGTGCCAGCAGCTTACACGGTGGGGCGACCGGCTACACCTTC. The variable domain in full, completed from reference TRBV11-1 and TRBJ1-2, reads EAEVAQSPRYKITEKSQAVAFWCDPISGHATLYWYRQILGQGPELLVQFQDESVVDDSQLPKDRFSAERLKGVDSTLKIQPAELGDSAMYLCASSLHGGATGYTFGSGTRLTVV.

J is TRBJ1-2 and V is TRBV7-6, with unresolved D. CDR3 length: 15 residues. CDR1 and CDR2 (germline): SGHVS, FNYEAQ. V was clipped by 5 bases and J by 3 bases, with 16 bases between them. CDR3 loop: CASSPSGRGDYGYTF. The CDR3 DNA follows: TGTGCCAGCAGCCCTAGCGGGCGCGGAGACTATGGCTACACCTTC.

On this clone itself: This same CDR3 is encoded by further DNA sequences in the sample. The V gene is TRBV9, the J gene TRBJ1-5; D is unresolved. CDR3 length: 14 amino acids. The V and J ends lost 0 bases and 7 bases respectively, with 11 bases between them. CDR1 SGDLS and CDR2 YYNGEE come from the germline V gene. CDR3 coding DNA: TGTGCCAGCAGCGTAGGAGGGCCAAACCAGCCCCAGCATTTT. This sequence encodes CASSVGGPNQPQHF. Full variable domain (rest looked up from reference TRBV9 and TRBJ1-5): DSGVTQTPKHLITATGQRVTLRCSPRSGDLSVYWYQQSLDQGLQFLIQYYNGEERAKGNILERFSAQQFPDLHSELNLSSLELGDSALYFCASSVGGPNQPQHFGDGTRLSIL.

The CDR3 is CASSPGGGRTDTQYF. The DNA of the CDR3 is TGTGCCAGCAGCCCGGGTGGGGGCCGCACAGATACGCAGTATTTT. V is TRBV7-2 and J is TRBJ2-3, with D perhaps TRBD1 (6 bases). In germline, CDR1 is SGHTA, CDR2 FQGNSA. The CDR3 sequence is 15 residues long. V shed 5 bases and J shed 1 base, with 13 bases lying between them. Looking up the rest from reference TRBV7-2 and TRBJ2-3 gives the full variable domain: GAGVSQSPSNKVTEKGKDVELRCDPISGHTALYWYRQSLGQGLEFLIYFQGNSAPDKSGLPSDRFSAERTGGSVSTLTIQRTQQEDSAVYLCASSPGGGRTDTQYFGPGTRLTVL.

This sequence joins TRBV7-8 and TRBJ2-7; D gene uncertain. Trimming left V 4 bases short and J 2 bases short, with 15 bases between. This CDR3 is 15 amino acids long. Germline-derived CDR1 and CDR2 are SGHVS and FQNEAQ. CDR3 in amino acids: CASSSQAGPTYEQYF. The CDR3 region has the DNA TGTGCCAGCAGCTCACAAGCAGGTCCGACCTACGAGCAGTACTTC.

This clone was detected once. The rearrangement joins TRBV4-2 to TRBJ1-2, with a possible D match to TRBD1 (5 bases). Germline assignment: CDR1 LGHNA and CDR2 YNFKEQ. The CDR3 consists of 17 residues. V shed 1 base and J shed 0 bases, with 15 bases lying between them. CDR3 amino acids: CASSQGFWGTTNYGYTF. The CDR3, as DNA: TGTGCCAGCAGCCAAGGTTTTTGGGGCACGACTAACTATGGCTACACCTTC.

This clone came up a few times. This chain connects TRBV2 to TRBJ1-2; 7 bases map to TRBD1. The CDR3 covers 13 residues. Germline V gene lookup returns CDR1 SNHLY and CDR2 FYNNEI. V lost 6 bases and J lost 2; bases outside the gene matches: 3. The CDR3 region has the DNA TGTGCCAGCAGCCCGGACAGGAACTATGGCTACACCTTC. Amino acid sequence: CASSPDRNYGYTF.

This clone appeared a single time. This chain joins TRBV19 and TRBJ2-5, with D tentatively TRBD2 (6 bases). V was clipped by 3 bases and J by 6 bases, with 17 bases between them. CDR1 is LNHDA and CDR2 is SQIVND in the germline V gene (reference sequence). The CDR3 covers 15 residues. DNA for the CDR3: TGTGCCAGTAGTATCGGGTTTGGAGGGCCAAAGACCCAGTACTTC. It codes for CASSIGFGGPKTQYF.

This chain links TRBV9 with TRBJ2-5; D unresolved. The germline V and J ends were trimmed by 4 bases and 1 base, with 8 bases remaining between them. Germline assignment: CDR1 SGDLS and CDR2 YYNGEE. The CDR3 runs 13 residues. CDR3 bases: TGTGCCAGCAGCCCCCCCAGCCAAGAGACCCAGTACTTC. This encodes CASSPPSQETQYF.

The CDR3 here is CARNRGVGNTIYF. The CDR3 nucleotides are TGTGCCAGAAATCGGGGGGTTGGAAACACCATATATTTT. The chain uses TRBV7-3 and TRBJ1-3; D is possibly TRBD1 (5 bases). The CDR3 totals 13 residues. Germline loops: CDR1 SGHTA, CDR2 FQGTGA. V gave up 9 bases and J gave up 3 bases, with 12 bases separating them.

This sequence joins TRBV19 and TRBJ1-5; TRBD1 might be the D (6 bases). This CDR3 is 14 amino acids long. Looked up from germline, CDR1 is LNHDA and CDR2 is SQIVND (reference sequence). V was pared by 9 bases and J by 6 bases, with 18 bases between. The CDR3 DNA reads TGTGCCAGCTCGGACAGACCCTCGTCTCAGCCCCAGCATTTT. Translated: CASSDRPSSQPQHF.

This clone was detected once. The CDR3 reads CASSAGGTSMNSPLHF. The CDR3 nucleotides are TGTGCCAGCAGCGCCGGGGGGACCAGTATGAATTCACCCCTCCACTTT. The chain has TRBV9 and TRBJ1-6; TRBD1 is a possible D gene (5 bases). The V and J ends lost 3 bases and 7 bases respectively, with 17 bases between them. The CDR3 totals 16 residues. CDR1 SGDLS and CDR2 YYNGEE come from the germline V gene.

This chain uses TRBV5-8 with TRBJ2-3; 8 positions match TRBD1. Germline V gives CDR1 SGHTS, CDR2 YDEGEE. V trimming: 3 bases; J trimming: 0 bases; junction bases outside the gene matches: 3. The CDR3 sequence is 15 residues long. In DNA form, the CDR3 reads TGTGCCAGCAGCTGGGGGACAGGAAGCACAGATACGCAGTATTTT. It encodes CASSWGTGSTDTQYF.

A note on this clone: The sample holds other DNA sequences that translate to the same CDR3. The chain carries TRBV6-5 and TRBJ2-7, with D possibly being TRBD2 (6 bases). The length of the CDR3 is 12 residues. Germline lookup yields CDR1 MNHEY and CDR2 SVGAGI. The V end lost 7 bases, the J end lost 2 bases, and 9 bases lay between the germline ends. As DNA, the CDR3 is TGTGCCAGCACCACGGGGGCCTACGAGCAGTACTTC. This gives the protein CASTTGAYEQYF.

The chain carries TRBV7-2 and TRBJ1-5; D is unclear. The CDR3 spans 19 residues. Between the trimmed V and J ends, which lost 5 bases and 0 bases, there was a span of 23 bases. Germline CDR1 reads SGHTA; CDR2 reads FQGNSA. The CDR3 sequence is CASSPQTRAPWDSNQPQHF. CDR3 coding DNA: TGTGCCAGCAGCCCACAAACTAGGGCCCCGTGGGATAGCAATCAGCCCCAGCATTTT. Full variable domain (missing parts from reference TRBV7-2 and TRBJ1-5): GAGVSQSPSNKVTEKGKDVELRCDPISGHTALYWYRQSLGQGLEFLIYFQGNSAPDKSGLPSDRFSAERTGGSVSTLTIQRTQQEDSAVYLCASSPQTRAPWDSNQPQHFGDGTRLSIL.